The entry that follows covers one T cell receptor (beta chain) sequence. The data are from a study of T cell responses to AZD1222 COVID-19 vaccine. CDR1 and CDR2 (germline): MDHEN, SYDVKM. Trimming took off 6 bases at V and 2 bases at J, with 14 bases between the two ends. This CDR3 comprises 14 residues. Profiling relied on immunoSEQ multiplex PCR, and the TCRdb table lists in-frame clones only, not all of them. The sample lists more than 140,000 clones, about 93% occurring once. The sequencing used peripheral blood, collected on day 0 of AZD1222 vaccination. The clonotype comes from an adult in good health. This chain uses TRBV28 with TRBJ2-7; D not certain. In nucleotides, the CDR3 is TGTGCCAGCAGCATGGGTCCAGGAGCCTACGAGCAGTACTTC. Its protein is CASSMGPGAYEQYF.